Listed here are 20 T cell receptor beta chains from one sample, sequenced in a study of type 1 and type 2 diabetes patients. PCR was run on genomic DNA. Multiplex PCR with 30 forward and 13 reverse primers amplified the TCR beta CDR3. TCRdb used MiXCR to reprocess the multiplex PCR reads, holding one entry per CDR3 protein. The table shows about 250,000 distinct CDR3 sequences, with 47% occurring only once. Sequenced input: peripheral blood mononuclear cells (PBMCs). These receptors originate from a man younger than 30 with type 2 diabetes.

The genes are TRBV5-1 and TRBJ2-1; TRBD2 aligns across 10 bases. V dropped 0 bases and J dropped 3; count of bases not matched to a gene: 3. Germline V gene lookup returns CDR1 SGHRS and CDR2 YFSETQ. CDR3 length: 16 residues. The CDR3 loop is CASSLEPSGSYNEQFF. In DNA, the CDR3 is TGCGCCAGCAGCTTGGAGCCTAGCGGGAGCTACAATGAGCAGTTCTTC.

The chain employs TRBV12-3 or TRBV12-4 and TRBJ2-7; possibly TRBD1 or TRBD2 for D (6 bases each). The CDR3 sequence is 14 residues long. Between the trimmed V and J ends, which lost 2 bases and 0 bases, there was a span of 8 bases. Here the CDR3 reads CASSLKGGSYEQYF. The CDR3 DNA sequence: TGTGCCAGCAGTTTAAAGGGGGGCTCCTACGAGCAGTACTTC.

The chain's CDR3 is CASSQGIAASSYNEQFF. Written as DNA, the CDR3 is TGTGCCAGCAGCCAGGGAATAGCGGCCAGCTCCTACAATGAGCAGTTCTTC. The genes are TRBV14 and TRBJ2-1; TRBD2 might be the D (6 bases). V lost 3 bases, J lost 0 bases, and 15 bases lay in between. The CDR3 runs to 17 residues. Germline CDR1 SGHDN, CDR2 FVKESK. Complete variable domain (other parts from reference TRBV14 and TRBJ2-1): EAGVTQFPSHSVIEKGQTVTLRCDPISGHDNLYWYRRVMGKEIKFLLHFVKESKQDESGMPNNRFLAERTGGTYSTLKVQPAELEDSGVYFCASSQGIAASSYNEQFFGPGTRLTVL.

The chain carries TRBV5-1 and TRBJ2-1; D is unclear. CDR3 length: 14 residues. V shed 1 base and J shed 2 bases, with 7 bases lying between them. The germline V gene has CDR1 SGHRS and CDR2 YFSETQ. The DNA of the CDR3 is TGCGCCAGCAGCTTGTCCAGCGCCTACAATGAGCAGTTCTTC. It is translated as CASSLSSAYNEQFF.

A remark on this clonotype: A read error may account for a junction end that differs from germline. The chain couples TRBV6-2 or TRBV6-3 to TRBJ1-2, with TRBD1 as a possible D gene (5 bases). The CDR3 is made up of 14 amino acids. The germline V gene encodes CDR1 MNHEY and CDR2 SVGEGT. This chain's CDR3 is CAISDGGANYGYTF. CDR3 sequence (DNA): TGTGCCATCAGTGACGGGGGGGCTAACTATGGCTACACCTTC.

This clonotype was picked up a small number of times. DNA of the CDR3: TGTGCCAGCAGTTTAGGACAGGGATTCTCCTACGAGCAGTACTTC. It translates to CASSLGQGFSYEQYF. The V call is TRBV27, the J call TRBJ2-7, with 8 bases aligning to TRBD1. With V trimmed by 2 bases and J by 0 bases, 3 bases remained unmatched. CDR3 length: 15 residues. The germline CDR1 and CDR2 sequences are MNHEY and SMNVEV (reference sequence).

V usage is TRBV28 and J usage is TRBJ2-3; 7 positions agree with TRBD1. Per the germline V gene, CDR1 is MDHEN and CDR2 is SYDVKM. The trim removed 2 bases at V and 2 bases at J, leaving 10 bases unmatched. The CDR3 spans 17 residues. CDR3 residues: CASSLGYQGVTTDTQYF. DNA for the CDR3: TGTGCCAGCAGTTTAGGGTATCAGGGGGTAACCACAGATACGCAGTATTTT. The whole variable domain, remainder taken from reference TRBV28 and TRBJ2-3, is DVKVTQSSRYLVKRTGEKVFLECVQDMDHENMFWYRQDPGLGLRLIYFSYDVKMKEKGDIPEGYSVSREKKERFSLILESASTNQTSMYLCASSLGYQGVTTDTQYFGPGTRLTVL.

This chain uses TRBV28 with TRBJ2-5, with TRBD2 identical over 8 bases. The germline V gene encodes CDR1 MDHEN and CDR2 SYDVKM. The CDR3 is made up of 14 amino acids. Unmatched junction bases numbered 8, after V lost 7 bases and J lost 4 bases. CDR3 coding DNA: TGTGCCAGCATCGAGCGGGGGCATGGAGAGACCCAGTACTTC. This codes for CASIERGHGETQYF.

The chain combines TRBV2 with TRBJ2-7; TRBD1 aligns across 9 bases. After removal of 6 bases from V and 5 bases from J, the junction contained 5 bases not matched to a gene. Germline V CDR1 and CDR2: SNHLY, FYNNEI. This CDR3 contains 13 residues. The CDR3 spells CASRTGQGHEQYF. The CDR3 DNA reads as TGTGCCAGCAGAACAGGACAGGGGCACGAGCAGTACTTC.

V gene TRBV6-4 combines with J gene TRBJ1-2; unclear D gene. Per the germline V gene, CDR1 is MRHNA and CDR2 is SNTAGT. The ends were cut back, 7 bases at V and 5 bases at J, with 23 bases in the middle. The length of the CDR3 is 16 residues. CDR3 protein: CASTHTRPSGKYGYTF. The CDR3, as DNA: TGTGCCAGCACTCACACCAGACCTTCTGGGAAGTATGGCTACACCTTC.

This clonotype was picked up a small number of times. J is TRBJ2-1 and V is TRBV11-2, with a weak D call TRBD2 (6 bases). The CDR3 is 16 amino acids. Germline V gives CDR1 SGHAT, CDR2 FQNNGV. Trimming shortened V by 2 bases and J by 5 bases, and 16 bases separated the two germline ends. CDR3 nucleotide sequence: TGTGCCAGCAGCTTAACGGCGGGATACAATGACAATGAGCAGTTCTTC. Amino acid sequence: CASSLTAGYNDNEQFF.

The V gene is TRBV5-1, the J gene TRBJ1-1, with D possibly being TRBD1 (5 bases). V dropped 5 bases and J dropped 5 bases, with 10 bases sitting between them. The CDR3 covers 12 residues. Germline V gene data show CDR1 as SGHRS and CDR2 as YFSETQ. In nucleotides, the CDR3 is TGCGCCAGCAGAGGGGCAGATACTGAAGCTTTCTTT. Protein sequence: CASRGADTEAFF.

This chain connects TRBV24-1 to TRBJ2-2; TRBD2 matches at 12 bases. Germline lookup yields CDR1 KGHDR and CDR2 SFDVKD. The trim removed 3 bases at V and 6 bases at J, leaving 7 bases unmatched. CDR3 length: 17 residues. CDR3 coding DNA: TGTGCCACCAGTGATCGACTAGCGGGAGTGGAATCCGGGGAGCTGTTTTTT. It codes for CATSDRLAGVESGELFF.

In its sample, this clonotype was seen a few times. This chain uses TRBV13 with TRBJ1-4, with 9 bases lining up with TRBD1. The CDR3 is made up of 17 amino acids. The germline V gene encodes CDR1 PRHDT and CDR2 FYEKMQ (reference sequence). J was trimmed by 0 bases and V by 5 bases; bases with no gene match: 7. CDR3 amino acids: CASSQRQGVPTNEKLFF. The CDR3 DNA reads as TGTGCCAGCAGCCAACGACAGGGGGTGCCAACTAATGAAAAACTGTTTTTT.

The chain recombines TRBV7-3 with TRBJ2-7, with TRBD1 as a possible D gene (8 bases). Trimming removed 6 bases at V and 4 bases at J, with 16 bases between. The germline V gene has CDR1 SGHTA and CDR2 FQGTGA. The CDR3 extends over 14 amino acids. The CDR3 nucleotides read TGTGCCAGCAGTCGAGAACAGGGGGGGTACGAGCAGTACTTC. Encoded protein: CASSREQGGYEQYF.

The V call is TRBV20-1, the J call TRBJ2-7; maybe TRBD1 (5 bases). CDR3 length: 14 residues. V was shortened by 3 bases and J by 0 bases, with 12 bases between the two germline ends. Germline assignment: CDR1 DFQATT and CDR2 SNEGSKA (reference sequence). The CDR3 sequence: CSASGRANSYEQYF. For the CDR3, the DNA is TGCAGTGCTAGCGGCAGGGCAAACTCCTACGAGCAGTACTTC.

V is TRBV5-1 and J is TRBJ2-3, with D tentatively TRBD1 (5 bases). The V gene's germline CDR1 is SGHRS and CDR2 YFSETQ. The CDR3 runs 16 residues. V was shortened by 4 bases and J by 2 bases, with 17 bases between the two germline ends. The CDR3 protein is CASSPPTEVNTDTQYF. DNA for the CDR3: TGCGCCAGCAGCCCTCCGACAGAAGTTAACACAGATACGCAGTATTTT.

The rearrangement joins TRBV12-3 or TRBV12-4 to TRBJ1-1, with unresolved D. V lost 4 bases and J lost 1, with 7 bases in between. The CDR3 runs 13 residues. The DNA of the CDR3 is TGTGCCAGCAGTTACTTCAGGAACACTGAAGCTTTCTTT. Protein: CASSYFRNTEAFF.

The genes are TRBV7-3 and TRBJ2-1; TRBD1 agrees at 8 bases. Trimming at V came to 2 bases and at J to 4 bases, leaving 4 bases not matched to a gene. Germline lookup yields CDR1 SGHTA and CDR2 FQGTGA. This CDR3 has 15 residues. CDR3: CASSLDRGSYNEQFF. The DNA for the CDR3 is TGTGCCAGCAGCTTAGACAGGGGCAGTTACAATGAGCAGTTCTTC.

The rearrangement links TRBV6-6 to TRBJ2-5; 8 bases map to TRBD1. Germline loops: CDR1 MNHNY, CDR2 SVGAGI (reference sequence). J gave up 4 bases and V 6 bases, and 10 bases lay outside the gene matches. CDR3 size: 15 residues. In nucleotides, the CDR3 is TGTGCCAGCAGGTCCGGGACAGGAGGTTTAGAGACCCAGTACTTC. Its protein is CASRSGTGGLETQYF.